A selection of T cell receptor beta chains follows, all from one sample in a study of shared clonotypes between healthy human individuals. Some clones are missing from TCRdb's copy, which holds only in-frame ones; the method was immunoSEQ multiplex PCR. The sample lists fewer than 800,000 clones, 90% to 95% seen once, with more than 20% in the top ten. Sequencing input: naive CD8+ T cells sorted from blood. The receptor set was obtained from a man aged 30-40 years in good health. CDR3s include the opening cysteine and the closing phenylalanine or tryptophan. Fields, in order: CDR3 DNA, CDR3 protein, V gene, J gene, clone size, D gene. D genes are given only for firm matches. Only some rows state a clone size, as once, few, many or a class for expanded clones.

cdr3_nt: TGTGCCAGCATGCAGTCCGCCCTCTCTGGAAACACCATATATTTT
cdr3_aa: CASMQSALSGNTIYF
v_call: TRBV2
j_call: TRBJ1-3
clone_size: .
d_call: .

cdr3_nt: TGTGCCAGCAGCTTGGTGGACGGGGAGCTGTTTTTT
cdr3_aa: CASSLVDGELFF
v_call: TRBV5-4
j_call: TRBJ2-2
clone_size: .
d_call: .

cdr3_nt: TGTGCCAGCAGTGATTGGGGAACCTCCTACGAGCAGTACTTC
cdr3_aa: CASSDWGTSYEQYF
v_call: TRBV6-1
j_call: TRBJ2-7
clone_size: .
d_call: .

cdr3_nt: TGTGCCAGTAGTGGTTGGGGGACAGGGCTCAACGAGCAGTACTTC
cdr3_aa: CASSGWGTGLNEQYF
v_call: TRBV19
j_call: TRBJ2-7
clone_size: .
d_call: TRBD1

cdr3_nt: TGTGCCAGCAGTCAGGGACAGGGTATATGGTACGAGCAGTACTTC
cdr3_aa: CASSQGQGIWYEQYF
v_call: TRBV28
j_call: TRBJ2-7
clone_size: .
d_call: TRBD1

cdr3_nt: TGCGCCAGCAGCCAGGGGGACGGAAACGACAATGAGCAGTTCTTC
cdr3_aa: CASSQGDGNDNEQFF
v_call: TRBV4-1
j_call: TRBJ2-1
clone_size: once
d_call: .

cdr3_nt: TGTGCCAGCAGCGTAGCGAGCGGGAGCACCGGGGAGCTGTTTTTT
cdr3_aa: CASSVASGSTGELFF
v_call: TRBV9
j_call: TRBJ2-2
clone_size: .
d_call: TRBD2

cdr3_nt: TGTGCCAGCAGCTTAAGAGCGGGAGTAATCGAGCAGTACTTC
cdr3_aa: CASSLRAGVIEQYF
v_call: TRBV5-6
j_call: TRBJ2-7
clone_size: .
d_call: TRBD2

cdr3_nt: TGTGCCAGCAGCTCGGGGTGCACTGAAGCTTTCTTT
cdr3_aa: CASSSGCTEAFF
v_call: TRBV21-1
j_call: TRBJ1-1
clone_size: once
d_call: .

cdr3_nt: TGTGCCAGCAGCGATCGCCGGACAGGGGGCTTGCCGGAGCAGTACTTC
cdr3_aa: CASSDRRTGGLPEQYF
v_call: TRBV7-9
j_call: TRBJ2-7
clone_size: .
d_call: TRBD1

cdr3_nt: TGCGCCAGCAGGCAGGGGCTAGGCACAGATACGCAGTATTTT
cdr3_aa: CASRQGLGTDTQYF
v_call: TRBV10-2
j_call: TRBJ2-3
clone_size: .
d_call: .

cdr3_nt: TGTGCCAGCAGGGAGATAGCGGGATATGAGGACGAGCAGTACTTC
cdr3_aa: CASREIAGYEDEQYF
v_call: TRBV6-6
j_call: TRBJ2-7
clone_size: .
d_call: TRBD2

cdr3_nt: TGTGCCAGCAGCTTGAGGACAGACCAAGAGACCCAGTACTTC
cdr3_aa: CASSLRTDQETQYF
v_call: TRBV5-5
j_call: TRBJ2-5
clone_size: .
d_call: .

cdr3_nt: TGTGCCAGCTCACCCCTCGGGACAGAATATGGCTACACCTTC
cdr3_aa: CASSPLGTEYGYTF
v_call: TRBV18
j_call: TRBJ1-2
clone_size: .
d_call: TRBD1

cdr3_nt: TGCGCCAGCAGCCAACCCGGGACAGGGGATCAGCCCCAGCATTTT
cdr3_aa: CASSQPGTGDQPQHF
v_call: TRBV4-1
j_call: TRBJ1-5
clone_size: .
d_call: TRBD1

cdr3_nt: TGTGCCAGCAGGAATCTAGCGGGAGGGTCCGACTACAATGAGCAGTTCTTC
cdr3_aa: CASRNLAGGSDYNEQFF
v_call: TRBV27
j_call: TRBJ2-1
clone_size: .
d_call: TRBD2

cdr3_nt: TGTGCCAGCAGCTTAACAGCGGGAGGTCCCTACGAGCAGTACTTC
cdr3_aa: CASSLTAGGPYEQYF
v_call: TRBV11-2
j_call: TRBJ2-7
clone_size: once
d_call: TRBD2

cdr3_nt: TGCGCCAGCAGCCAAGATAGGCAGAGCAATCAGCCCCAGCATTTT
cdr3_aa: CASSQDRQSNQPQHF
v_call: TRBV4-3
j_call: TRBJ1-5
clone_size: .
d_call: .

cdr3_nt: TGCGCCAGCAGCCAAGGTGGTGGGGTAATCCTTTCCTACGAGCAGTACTTC
cdr3_aa: CASSQGGGVILSYEQYF
v_call: TRBV4-1
j_call: TRBJ2-7
clone_size: .
d_call: .

cdr3_nt: TGCAGCGTCGAGGGTCGTGGTAAAGAGCAGTACTTC
cdr3_aa: CSVEGRGKEQYF
v_call: TRBV29-1
j_call: TRBJ2-7
clone_size: .
d_call: .

cdr3_nt: TGTGCCAGCAGTTCCCCCCCAACCGGGACTAGCGGGAGGTGGGCGGGTGGAGAGACCCAGTACTTC
cdr3_aa: CASSSPPTGTSGRWAGGETQYF
v_call: TRBV28
j_call: TRBJ2-5
clone_size: .
d_call: TRBD2

cdr3_nt: TGTGCCAGCAGCTTACTACCGACTAGCGGGAGGGCCTCTGAGCAGTTCTTC
cdr3_aa: CASSLLPTSGRASEQFF
v_call: TRBV11-2
j_call: TRBJ2-1
clone_size: .
d_call: TRBD2

cdr3_nt: TGTGCCAGCAGCTTATTATCTGCGAACACTGAAGCTTTCTTT
cdr3_aa: CASSLLSANTEAFF
v_call: TRBV7-9
j_call: TRBJ1-1
clone_size: .
d_call: .

cdr3_nt: TGTGCCATCAGTGAGGCGGGCACAGATACGCAGTATTTT
cdr3_aa: CAISEAGTDTQYF
v_call: TRBV10-3
j_call: TRBJ2-3
clone_size: .
d_call: .

cdr3_nt: TGTGCCAGCAGCTTACTAGCGGGAGTTCGGGCCGAGCAGTACTTC
cdr3_aa: CASSLLAGVRAEQYF
v_call: TRBV7-2
j_call: TRBJ2-7
clone_size: .
d_call: TRBD2

cdr3_nt: TGTGCCAGCAGTTTTTCGGGCAGCTCCTACAATGAGCAGTTCTTC
cdr3_aa: CASSFSGSSYNEQFF
v_call: TRBV27
j_call: TRBJ2-1
clone_size: .
d_call: .